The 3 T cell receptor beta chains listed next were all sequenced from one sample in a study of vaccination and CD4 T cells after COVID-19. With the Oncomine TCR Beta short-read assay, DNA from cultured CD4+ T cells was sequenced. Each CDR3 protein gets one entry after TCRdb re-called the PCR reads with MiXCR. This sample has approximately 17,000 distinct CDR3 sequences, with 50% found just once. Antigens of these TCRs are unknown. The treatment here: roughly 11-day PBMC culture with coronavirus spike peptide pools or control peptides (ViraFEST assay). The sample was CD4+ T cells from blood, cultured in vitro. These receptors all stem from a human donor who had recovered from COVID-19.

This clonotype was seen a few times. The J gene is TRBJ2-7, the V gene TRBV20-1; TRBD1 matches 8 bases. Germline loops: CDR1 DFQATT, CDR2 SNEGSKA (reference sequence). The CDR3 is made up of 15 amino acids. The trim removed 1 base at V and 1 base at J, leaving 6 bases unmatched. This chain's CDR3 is CSARGGTGFSYEQYF. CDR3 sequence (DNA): TGCAGTGCTAGAGGGGGGACAGGTTTTTCCTACGAGCAGTACTTC.

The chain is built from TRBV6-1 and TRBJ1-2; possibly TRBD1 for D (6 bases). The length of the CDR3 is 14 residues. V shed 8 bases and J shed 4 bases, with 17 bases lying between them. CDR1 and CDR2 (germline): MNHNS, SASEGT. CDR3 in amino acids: CASVLSVGAYGYTF. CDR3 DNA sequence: TGTGCCAGCGTGCTATCCGTGGGGGCCTATGGCTACACCTTC.

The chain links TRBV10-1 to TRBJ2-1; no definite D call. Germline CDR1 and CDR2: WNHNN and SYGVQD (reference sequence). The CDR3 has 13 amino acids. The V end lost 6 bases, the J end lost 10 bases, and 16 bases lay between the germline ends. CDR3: CASSLDILNEQFF. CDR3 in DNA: TGCGCCAGCAGCCTCGACATATTAAACGAGCAGTTCTTC.